The 22 T cell receptor beta chains reported below all come from one sample, sequenced in a study of cytotoxic CD8 clonotypes in ibrutinib-treated CLL. Method: immunoSEQ multiplex PCR; TCRdb's copy keeps in-frame clones and lacks some. The table lists 80,000 to 95,000 clones, 75% to 85% of them singletons, with roughly 4.8% in the top ten. The input for sequencing was PBMCs, taken after 12 months of ibrutinib treatment. Every receptor here comes from a human donor with chronic lymphocytic leukemia.

V is TRBV7-9 and J is TRBJ2-5, with D hard to call. Germline V gives CDR1 SEHNR, CDR2 FQNEAQ (reference sequence). This CDR3 has 11 amino acids. V shed 6 bases and J shed 4 bases, with 6 bases lying between them. Here the CDR3 reads CASRVGETQYF. DNA of the CDR3: TGTGCCAGCAGAGTCGGAGAGACCCAGTACTTC.

This clone turned up a few times. This chain uses TRBV5-1 with TRBJ2-7, with D uncertain. Trimming took 2 bases from V and 0 from J, leaving 12 bases between them. The CDR3 is made up of 15 amino acids. Germline V CDR1 and CDR2: SGHRS, YFSETQ. The CDR3 sequence: CASSFPGTSSYEQYF. In DNA form, the CDR3 reads TGCGCCAGCAGCTTCCCGGGTACCAGCTCCTACGAGCAGTACTTC.

The chain combines TRBV28 with TRBJ2-7; 9 bases are shared with TRBD2. The CDR3 runs 15 residues. Germline values: CDR1 MDHEN, CDR2 SYDVKM. Trimming at V came to 5 bases and at J to 0 bases, leaving 5 bases not matched to a gene. The CDR3: CASSPLAGLSYEQYF. The CDR3, as DNA: TGTGCCAGCAGTCCTCTAGCGGGGCTCTCCTACGAGCAGTACTTC.

This clone showed up just once. This rearrangement joins TRBV30 to TRBJ1-1; D is unresolved. The CDR3 consists of 12 residues. Trimming stripped 3 bases from V and 4 bases from J, with 9 bases between. Looked up from germline, CDR1 is GTSNPN and CDR2 is SVGIG (reference sequence). CDR3 in DNA: TGTGCCTGGAGCCTTTCCGGCACTGAAGCTTTCTTT. It encodes CAWSLSGTEAFF.

The gene calls are TRBV19 and TRBJ1-5; 8 bases map to TRBD1. CDR1 is LNHDA, CDR2 SQIVND, per germline (reference sequence). CDR3 length: 16 amino acids. The junction had 9 bases not matched to a gene; V was cut back by 3 bases and J by 5 bases. CDR3 coding DNA: TGTGCCAGTAGTATTTTGGGACAGGTTTATGATCAGCCCCAGCATTTT. As protein: CASSILGQVYDQPQHF.

The chain employs TRBV10-3 and TRBJ2-2; D not resolved. This CDR3 spans 12 amino acids. Trimming took off 10 bases at V and 3 bases at J, with 9 bases between the two ends. From germline, CDR1 is ENHRY and CDR2 SYGVKD. CDR3 nucleotide sequence: TGTGCCAGCAGGACGGACACCGGGGAGCTGTTTTTT. Protein: CASRTDTGELFF.

The chain links TRBV10-3 to TRBJ2-4; the match to TRBD1 covers 11 bases. With 5 bases clipped from V and 0 bases from J, the junction kept 15 bases outside the gene matches. The CDR3 covers 20 residues. CDR1 is ENHRY and CDR2 is SYGVKD in the germline V gene. The CDR3 sequence is CAISPSPGQGGYLAKNIQYF. CDR3 coding DNA: TGTGCCATCAGTCCCAGTCCGGGACAGGGGGGGTATCTAGCCAAAAACATTCAGTACTTC.

V usage is TRBV27 and J usage is TRBJ1-5, with 8 nucleotides matching TRBD1. This CDR3 contains 14 residues. Germline V CDR1 and CDR2: MNHEY, SMNVEV (reference sequence). V gave up 3 bases and J gave up 9 bases; unmatched junction bases: 7. The DNA of the CDR3 is TGTGCCAGCAGTTTTCGGGGACAGGCTCGGCCCCAGCATTTT. Protein product: CASSFRGQARPQHF.

The chain uses TRBV4-2 and TRBJ2-1; 11 nucleotides agree with TRBD2. The CDR3 is 14 amino acids. CDR1 is LGHNA, CDR2 YNFKEQ, per germline. V was clipped by 10 bases and J by 5 bases; unmatched bases: 7. In nucleotides, the CDR3 is TGTGCCACACAACTAGCGGGGGTCAACAATGAGCAGTTCTTC. It translates to CATQLAGVNNEQFF.

This clone has just one count. The chain links TRBV5-1 to TRBJ2-3; D remains unclear. V was shortened by 3 bases and J by 4 bases, with 12 bases between the two germline ends. The CDR3 is made up of 14 amino acids. Germline V gene lookup returns CDR1 SGHRS and CDR2 YFSETQ. CDR3 bases: TGCGCCAGCAGCTCCCCGGCAGGCTCAGATACGCAGTATTTT. Protein sequence: CASSSPAGSDTQYF.

This chain links TRBV7-3 with TRBJ2-1; the match to TRBD2 covers 11 bases. The CDR3 consists of 17 residues. Germline values: CDR1 SGHTA, CDR2 FQGTGA. J gave up 8 bases and V 1 base, and 10 bases lay outside the gene matches. The CDR3 protein is CASSLILAGASRDEQFF. The CDR3 nucleotides read TGTGCCAGCAGCTTAATACTAGCGGGAGCCTCCCGGGATGAGCAGTTCTTC.

The rearrangement joins TRBV28 to TRBJ2-7; TRBD1 aligns across 10 bases. The ends lost 3 bases at V and 5 bases at J; junction bases unmatched: 4. CDR1 and CDR2 from the germline V gene are MDHEN and SYDVKM. The CDR3 totals 14 residues. CDR3 region: CASSLGQGFDEQYF. CDR3 sequence (DNA): TGTGCCAGCAGTTTGGGACAGGGGTTCGACGAGCAGTACTTC.

This chain uses TRBV7-2 with TRBJ2-5; D not resolved. V lost 1 base and J lost 0, with 6 bases in between. This CDR3 region has 14 residues. Per the germline V gene, CDR1 is SGHTA and CDR2 is FQGNSA. In DNA form, the CDR3 reads TGTGCCAGCAGCTTAGGGGCAGACCAAGAGACCCAGTACTTC. Residues: CASSLGADQETQYF.

The J gene is TRBJ1-4, the V gene TRBV13; 11 nucleotides agree with TRBD1. J gave up 8 bases and V 4 bases, and 3 bases lay outside the gene matches. The CDR3 consists of 14 residues. The germline gives CDR1 PRHDT, CDR2 FYEKMQ (reference sequence). The CDR3 protein is CASSYGTGGEKLFF. The DNA for the CDR3 is TGTGCCAGCAGCTACGGGACAGGGGGGGAAAAACTGTTTTTT.

The genes are TRBV7-9 and TRBJ1-2; D might be TRBD1 (5 bases). The CDR3 has 14 residues. Trimming shortened V by 1 base and J by 2 bases, and 8 bases separated the two germline ends. CDR1 and CDR2 from the germline V gene are SEHNR and FQNEAQ (reference sequence). CDR3 sequence (DNA): TGTGCCAGCAGCTTAGGGGGCCAAAACTATGGCTACACCTTC. Translated: CASSLGGQNYGYTF.

The genes are TRBV20-1 and TRBJ2-7; tentative D call: TRBD1 (6 bases). The germline V and J ends were trimmed by 6 bases and 7 bases, with 10 bases remaining between them. The CDR3 sequence is 10 residues long. From germline, CDR1 is DFQATT and CDR2 SNEGSKA (reference sequence). The CDR3 reads CSAQTGEQYF. The CDR3 region has the DNA TGCAGTGCACAAACAGGGGAGCAGTACTTC.

This sequence joins TRBV28 and TRBJ1-1, with 11 bases matching TRBD1. This CDR3 spans 14 amino acids. Per the germline V gene, CDR1 is MDHEN and CDR2 is SYDVKM. Trimming at V came to 3 bases and at J to 5 bases, leaving 2 bases not matched to a gene. CDR3 region: CASSLGTGGTEAFF. CDR3 DNA sequence: TGTGCCAGCAGTTTGGGGACAGGGGGGACTGAAGCTTTCTTT.

Note on this clone: The sample contains more than one DNA sequence encoding this CDR3. The gene calls are TRBV9 and TRBJ2-7, with 8 bases fitting TRBD2. Unmatched junction bases numbered 3, after V lost 0 bases and J lost 1 base. There are 15 residues in the CDR3. Germline V lookup: CDR1 SGDLS, CDR2 YYNGEE. The DNA for the CDR3 is TGTGCCAGCAGCGTAGCTCCGGGGGGGTCCTACGAGCAGTACTTC. This gives the protein CASSVAPGGSYEQYF.

The chain joins TRBV6-6 to TRBJ2-5, with D possibly being TRBD2 (5 bases). Trimming removed 6 bases from V and 2 bases from J, with 16 bases in between. There are 15 residues in the CDR3. In germline, CDR1 is MNHNY, CDR2 SVGAGI (reference sequence). CDR3 DNA sequence: TGTGCCAGCAGGGGCGACACCCGAGGGCAAGAGACCCAGTACTTC. This translates into CASRGDTRGQETQYF.

This rearrangement joins TRBV7-2 to TRBJ2-5, with D possibly matching TRBD2 (6 bases). The CDR3 covers 16 residues. Between the trimmed V and J ends, which lost 5 bases and 0 bases, there was a span of 16 bases. The V gene's germline CDR1 is SGHTA and CDR2 FQGNSA. This chain's CDR3 is CASSPPWGVYQETQYF. The CDR3, as DNA: TGTGCCAGCAGCCCCCCTTGGGGGGTGTACCAAGAGACCCAGTACTTC.

J is TRBJ1-1 and V is TRBV7-2; D ambiguous. Deletions cut 3 bases from V and 3 bases from J, with 8 bases between. The CDR3 is made up of 13 amino acids. Per germline, CDR1 SGHTA and CDR2 FQGNSA. In DNA, the CDR3 is TGTGCCAGCAGCTTTAATGGGGACACTGAAGCTTTCTTT. Protein: CASSFNGDTEAFF.

The rearrangement joins TRBV2 to TRBJ2-3, with a tentative D call TRBD1 (6 bases). The V end was cut by 6 bases, the J end by 6 bases, with 7 bases between. Germline lookup yields CDR1 SNHLY and CDR2 FYNNEI. The CDR3 is made up of 11 amino acids. CDR3: CASSQGDTQYF. CDR3 bases: TGTGCCAGCAGCCAGGGGGATACGCAGTATTTT.